The rows below give T cell receptor beta chains drawn from one sample of a study of beta chain features in type 1 diabetes. The table came from immunoSEQ multiplex PCR; TCRdb's copy has only in-frame clones and leaves some out. The data hold some 270,000 clones, with approximately 8% observed a single time. The specimen was central memory CD4+ T cells from blood. The receptors originated from a woman between 18 and 29 years old in good health. Each CDR3 is given with its conserved first and last residue. The order of the fields is clone size, J gene, D gene, V gene, CDR3 DNA, CDR3 protein. D genes are given only for firm matches. Not every row has a clone size; where given, it reads once, few, many or a size class.

abundance: .; j_gene: TRBJ1-5; d_gene: TRBD1; v_gene: TRBV28; CDR3nt: TGTGCCAGCAGTTTAAGTGGGACAGCCAGGCCGGAGCATTTT; CDR3aa: CASSLSGTARPEHF
abundance: few; j_gene: TRBJ2-7; d_gene: .; v_gene: TRBV15; CDR3nt: TGTGCCACCAGAGCCGGGACAATCCCCTACGAGCAGTACTTC; CDR3aa: CATRAGTIPYEQYF
abundance: many; j_gene: TRBJ2-1; d_gene: .; v_gene: TRBV7-9; CDR3nt: TGTGCCAGCAGCTCGGGAGCCTCCTTCAATGAGCAGTTCTTC; CDR3aa: CASSSGASFNEQFF
abundance: few; j_gene: TRBJ2-5; d_gene: .; v_gene: TRBV28; CDR3nt: TGTGCCAGCAGCGTCGGCGGGGCTCGCCTGTTGGCCCAGTACTTC; CDR3aa: CASSVGGARLLAQYF
abundance: few; j_gene: TRBJ1-4; d_gene: .; v_gene: TRBV5-6; CDR3nt: TGTGCCAGCAGCTTGACAGAGAATGAAAAACTGTTTTTT; CDR3aa: CASSLTENEKLFF
abundance: .; j_gene: TRBJ2-2; d_gene: TRBD2; v_gene: TRBV7-2; CDR3nt: TGTGCCAGCAGCTTAGCCAGCGGGACTAACACCGGGGAGCTGTTTTTT; CDR3aa: CASSLASGTNTGELFF
abundance: few; j_gene: TRBJ2-5; d_gene: TRBD1; v_gene: TRBV29-1; CDR3nt: TGCAGCGTTAGACAGGGGGGAGAGGCCCAGTACTTC; CDR3aa: CSVRQGGEAQYF
abundance: few; j_gene: TRBJ1-4; d_gene: .; v_gene: TRBV19; CDR3nt: TGTGCCAGTAGTATCGCTGTTGGCACTAATGAAAAACTGTTTTTT; CDR3aa: CASSIAVGTNEKLFF
abundance: few; j_gene: TRBJ2-1; d_gene: .; v_gene: TRBV29-1; CDR3nt: TGCAGCGTTGAGGGGGGCGCGGCCTACAATGAGCAGTTCTTC; CDR3aa: CSVEGGAAYNEQFF
abundance: few; j_gene: TRBJ2-3; d_gene: .; v_gene: TRBV14; CDR3nt: TGTGCCAGCAGCCAAGATAATTCAGATACGCAGTATTTT; CDR3aa: CASSQDNSDTQYF
abundance: .; j_gene: TRBJ2-1; d_gene: .; v_gene: TRBV10-3; CDR3nt: TGTGCCATCAGTGTGATCTCGGGGTCAGTTCACAATGAGCAGTTCTTC; CDR3aa: CAISVISGSVHNEQFF
abundance: .; j_gene: TRBJ2-3; d_gene: TRBD1; v_gene: TRBV7-2; CDR3nt: TGTGCCAGCAGCGGATCCGGGACAGTGGTCACAGATACGCAGTATTTT; CDR3aa: CASSGSGTVVTDTQYF